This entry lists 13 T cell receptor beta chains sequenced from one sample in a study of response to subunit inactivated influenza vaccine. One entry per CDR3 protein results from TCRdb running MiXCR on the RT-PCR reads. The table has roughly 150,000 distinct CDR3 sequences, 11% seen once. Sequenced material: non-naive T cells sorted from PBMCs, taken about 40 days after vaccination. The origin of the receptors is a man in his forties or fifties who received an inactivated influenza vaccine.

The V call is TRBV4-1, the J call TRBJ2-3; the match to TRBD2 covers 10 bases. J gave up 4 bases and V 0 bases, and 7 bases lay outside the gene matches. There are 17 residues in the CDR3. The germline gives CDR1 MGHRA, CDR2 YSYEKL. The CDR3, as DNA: TGCGCCAGCAGCCAAGAAGAGCGGGGGGGCTTGGCAGATACGCAGTATTTT. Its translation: CASSQEERGGLADTQYF.

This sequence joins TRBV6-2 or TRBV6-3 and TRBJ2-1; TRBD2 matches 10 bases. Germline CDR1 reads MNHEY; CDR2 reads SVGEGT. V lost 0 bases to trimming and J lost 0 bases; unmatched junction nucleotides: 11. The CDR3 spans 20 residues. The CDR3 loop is CASSYSFAVKREGSYNEQFF. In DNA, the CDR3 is TGTGCCAGCAGTTACTCTTTTGCAGTTAAGCGGGAGGGCTCCTACAATGAGCAGTTCTTC.

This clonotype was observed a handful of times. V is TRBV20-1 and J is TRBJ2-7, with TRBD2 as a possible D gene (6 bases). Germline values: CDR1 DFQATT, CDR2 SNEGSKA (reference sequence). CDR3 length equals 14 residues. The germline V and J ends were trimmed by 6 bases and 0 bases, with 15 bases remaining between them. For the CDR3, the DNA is TGCAGTGCCCTGCTGCTAGCGAGCTCCTACGAGCAGTACTTC. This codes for CSALLLASSYEQYF.

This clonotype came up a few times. The CDR3 spells CSTHLAGGLDTQYF. The CDR3 DNA sequence: TGCAGTACCCACTTAGCGGGAGGGCTAGATACGCAGTATTTT. The chain uses TRBV20-1 and TRBJ2-3; TRBD2 matches at 11 bases. The length of the CDR3 is 14 residues. V lost 8 bases and J lost 5; bases outside the gene matches: 9. The V gene's germline CDR1 is DFQATT and CDR2 SNEGSKA (reference sequence).

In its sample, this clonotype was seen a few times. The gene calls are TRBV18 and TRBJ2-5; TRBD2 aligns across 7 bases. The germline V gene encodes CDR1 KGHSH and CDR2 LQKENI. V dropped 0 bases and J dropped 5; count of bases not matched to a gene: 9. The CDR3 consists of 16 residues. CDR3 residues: CASSPPGLQHGETQYF. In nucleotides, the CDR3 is TGTGCCAGCTCACCACCGGGACTACAACATGGGGAGACCCAGTACTTC.

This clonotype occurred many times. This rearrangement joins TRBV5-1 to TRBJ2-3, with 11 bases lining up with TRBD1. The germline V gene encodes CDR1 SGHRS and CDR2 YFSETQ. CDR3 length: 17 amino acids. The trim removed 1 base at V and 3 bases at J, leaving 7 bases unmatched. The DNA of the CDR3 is TGCGCCAGCAGCTTGTTCCCCGGACAGGGGGCAACAGATACGCAGTATTTT. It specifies CASSLFPGQGATDTQYF.

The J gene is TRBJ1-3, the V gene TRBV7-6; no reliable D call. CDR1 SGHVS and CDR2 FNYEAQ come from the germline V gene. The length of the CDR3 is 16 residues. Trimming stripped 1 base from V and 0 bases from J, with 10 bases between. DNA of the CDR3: TGTGCCAGCAGCTTAGATCCGTATTACTCTGGAAACACCATATATTTT. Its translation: CASSLDPYYSGNTIYF. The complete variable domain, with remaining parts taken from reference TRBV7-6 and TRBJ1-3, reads GAGVSQSPRYKVTKRGQDVALRCDPISGHVSLYWYRQALGQGPEFLTYFNYEAQQDKSGLPNDRFSAERPEGSISTLTIQRTEQRDSAMYRCASSLDPYYSGNTIYFGEGSWLTVV.

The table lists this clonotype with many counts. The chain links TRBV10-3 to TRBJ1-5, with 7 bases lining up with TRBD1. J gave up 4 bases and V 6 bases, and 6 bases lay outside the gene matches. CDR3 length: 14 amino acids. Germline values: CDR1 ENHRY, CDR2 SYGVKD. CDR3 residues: CAISEGQENQPQHF. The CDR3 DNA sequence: TGTGCCATCAGCGAAGGACAGGAGAATCAGCCCCAGCATTTT.

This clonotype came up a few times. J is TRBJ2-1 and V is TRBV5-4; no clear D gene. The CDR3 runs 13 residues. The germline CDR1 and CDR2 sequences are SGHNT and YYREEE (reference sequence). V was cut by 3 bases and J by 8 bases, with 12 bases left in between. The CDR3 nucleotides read TGTGCCAGCAGCTCCCCTGGTCCCGATGAGCAGTTCTTC. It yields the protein CASSSPGPDEQFF.

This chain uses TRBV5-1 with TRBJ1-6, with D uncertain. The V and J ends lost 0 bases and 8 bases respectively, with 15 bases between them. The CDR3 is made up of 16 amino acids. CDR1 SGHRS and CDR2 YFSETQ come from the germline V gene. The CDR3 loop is CASSLVAPDGYSPLHF. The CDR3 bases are TGCGCCAGCAGCTTGGTGGCGCCGGACGGATATTCACCCCTCCACTTT.

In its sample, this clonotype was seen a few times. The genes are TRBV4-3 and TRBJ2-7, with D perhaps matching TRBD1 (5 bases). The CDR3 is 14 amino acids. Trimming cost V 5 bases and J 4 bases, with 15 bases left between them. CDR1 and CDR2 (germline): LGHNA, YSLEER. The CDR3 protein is CASSSQGGYYEQYF. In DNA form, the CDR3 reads TGCGCCAGCAGCTCGCAGGGCGGTTATTACGAGCAGTACTTC.

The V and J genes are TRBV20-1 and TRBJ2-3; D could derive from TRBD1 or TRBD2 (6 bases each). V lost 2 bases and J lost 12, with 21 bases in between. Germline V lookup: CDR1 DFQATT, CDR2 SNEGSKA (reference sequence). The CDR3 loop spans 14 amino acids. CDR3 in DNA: TGCAGTGCTAGAAACCAGGGGAGACGCGGGGCCCAGTATTTT. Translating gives CSARNQGRRGAQYF.

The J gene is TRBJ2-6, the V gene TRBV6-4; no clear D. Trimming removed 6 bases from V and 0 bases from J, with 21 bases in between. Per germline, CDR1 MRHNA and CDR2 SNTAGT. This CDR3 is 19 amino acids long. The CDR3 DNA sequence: TGTGCCAGCAGCCCCAAGAGGAGTCCACTACACTCTGGGGCCAACGTCCTGACTTTC. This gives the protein CASSPKRSPLHSGANVLTF.